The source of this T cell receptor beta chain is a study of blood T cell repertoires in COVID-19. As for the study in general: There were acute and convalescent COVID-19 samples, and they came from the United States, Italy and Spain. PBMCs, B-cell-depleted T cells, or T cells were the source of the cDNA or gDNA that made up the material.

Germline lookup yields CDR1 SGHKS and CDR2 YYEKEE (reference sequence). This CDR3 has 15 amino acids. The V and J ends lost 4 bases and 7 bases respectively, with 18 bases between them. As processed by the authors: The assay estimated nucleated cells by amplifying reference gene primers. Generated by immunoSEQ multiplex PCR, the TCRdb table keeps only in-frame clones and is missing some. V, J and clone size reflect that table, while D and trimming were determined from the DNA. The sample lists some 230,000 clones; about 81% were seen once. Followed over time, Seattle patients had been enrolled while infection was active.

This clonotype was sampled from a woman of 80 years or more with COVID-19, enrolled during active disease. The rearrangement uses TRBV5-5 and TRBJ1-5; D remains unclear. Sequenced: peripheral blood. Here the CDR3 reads CASSDNDRRAQPQHF. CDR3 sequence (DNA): TGTGCCAGCAGCGACAATGACCGGAGGGCCCAGCCCCAGCATTTT. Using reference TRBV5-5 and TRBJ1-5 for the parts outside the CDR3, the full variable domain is DAGVTQSPTHLIKTRGQQVTLRCSPISGHKSVSWYQQVLGQGPQFIFQYYEKEERGRGNFPDRFSARQFPNYSSELNVNALLLGDSALYLCASSDNDRRAQPQHFGDGTRLSIL.